This entry is about one T cell receptor beta chain. Its antigen is not identified. Authors' methods: From ImmunoSEQ came sequences covering only the junction and carrying no quality scores, so filtering differed. TCRdb's table, derived via immunoSEQ multiplex PCR, lists solely in-frame clones and lacks some. V, J and clone size are taken as reported in that table, and D and trimming were inferred from the DNA itself. The top ten clones hold about 0.52% of a sample with about 1 million clones, 70% to 80% of them seen once. Trimming removed 5 bases from V and 0 bases from J; junction bases left unmatched: 8. Germline V gene data show CDR1 as SGHDT and CDR2 as YYEEEE. This CDR3 comprises 16 residues. This entry comes from a study of shared clonotypes between healthy human individuals. General study results and limits: Naive subsets usually exceeded memory subsets in estimated richness.

Input material: memory CD4+ T cells from PBMCs. Subset in this sample: CD45RA-negative fraction. The V gene is TRBV5-6, the J gene TRBJ2-7; 10 bases agree with TRBD1. The source is a young man in good health. Some clones in this sample may be carry-over from other donors' samples. The CDR3 protein is CASSTGQGGFSYEQYF. CDR3 DNA sequence: TGTGCCAGCAGTACCGGACAGGGGGGATTCTCCTACGAGCAGTACTTC.